This TCR beta chain was observed in a study of control samples from healthy donors and cancer patients. Method: immunoSEQ multiplex PCR; TCRdb's copy keeps in-frame clones and lacks some. The data contain about 150,000 clones, 75% to 95% of them singletons. This clone was seen many times. The germline V gene encodes CDR1 LNHNV and CDR2 YYDKDF (reference sequence). The CDR3 loop spans 16 amino acids. Trimming at V came to 4 bases and at J to 14 bases, leaving 22 bases not matched to a gene. This clonotype originated in a man in his thirties or forties in good health. The chain couples TRBV15 to TRBJ1-2; 7 bases line up with TRBD1. Sequenced input: blood. The CDR3, as DNA: TGTGCCACCAGCAAGGGGGGGACAGCAACTATGGCTACACCTACCTTC. Translated: CATSKGGTATMATPTF.